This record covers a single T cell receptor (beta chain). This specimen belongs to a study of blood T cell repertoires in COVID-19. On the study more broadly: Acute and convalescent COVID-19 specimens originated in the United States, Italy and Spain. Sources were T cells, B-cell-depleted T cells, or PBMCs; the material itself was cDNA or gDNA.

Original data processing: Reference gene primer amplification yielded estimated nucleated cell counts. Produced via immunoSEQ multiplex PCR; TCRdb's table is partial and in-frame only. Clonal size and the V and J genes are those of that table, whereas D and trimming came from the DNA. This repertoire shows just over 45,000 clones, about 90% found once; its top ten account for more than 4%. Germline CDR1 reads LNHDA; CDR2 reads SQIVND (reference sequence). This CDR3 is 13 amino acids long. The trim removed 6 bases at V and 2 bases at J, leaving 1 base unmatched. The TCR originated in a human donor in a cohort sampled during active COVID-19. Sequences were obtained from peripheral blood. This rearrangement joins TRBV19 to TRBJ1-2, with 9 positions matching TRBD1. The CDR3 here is CASRGQGNYGYTF. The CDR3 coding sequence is TGTGCCAGTAGGGGACAGGGCAACTATGGCTACACCTTC.